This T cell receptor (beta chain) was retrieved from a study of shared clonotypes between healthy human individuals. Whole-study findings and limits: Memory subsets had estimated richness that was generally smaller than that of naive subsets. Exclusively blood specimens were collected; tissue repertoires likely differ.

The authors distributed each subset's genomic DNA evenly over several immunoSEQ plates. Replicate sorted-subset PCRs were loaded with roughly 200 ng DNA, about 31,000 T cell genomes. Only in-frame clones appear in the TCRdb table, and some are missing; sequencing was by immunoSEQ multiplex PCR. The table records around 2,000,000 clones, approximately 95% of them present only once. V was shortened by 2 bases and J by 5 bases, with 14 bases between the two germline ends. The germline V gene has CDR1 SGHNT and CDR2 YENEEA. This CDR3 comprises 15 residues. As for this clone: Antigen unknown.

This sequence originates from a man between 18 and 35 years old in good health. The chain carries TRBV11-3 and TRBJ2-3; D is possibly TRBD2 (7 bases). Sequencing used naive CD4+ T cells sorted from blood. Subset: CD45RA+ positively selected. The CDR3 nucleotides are TGTGCCAGCAGCTTATCCCACAGGGAGGGAGATACGCAGTATTTT. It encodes CASSLSHREGDTQYF. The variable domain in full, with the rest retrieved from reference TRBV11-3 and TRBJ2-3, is EAGVVQSPRYKIIEKKQPVAFWCNPISGHNTLYWYLQNLGQGPELLIRYENEEAVDDSQLPKDRFSAERLKGVDSTLKIQPAELGDSAVYLCASSLSHREGDTQYFGPGTRLTVL.